The present T cell receptor beta chain was sequenced within a study of neurological immune-mediated disorders. Points from the study as a whole: Repertoires from 18 of 34 multiple sclerosis patients grouped phylogenetically into a related-CDR3 cluster, suggesting a possible signature.

This clonotype was seen ten or more times. As yet, its antigen is unknown. In germline, CDR1 is MDHEN, CDR2 SYDVKM. With 4 bases clipped from V and 3 bases from J, the junction kept 13 bases outside the gene matches. The length of the CDR3 is 17 residues. The making of cDNA relied on 5'RACE with 10-nucleotide random UMIs. TCRdb independently ran MiXCR on the 5' RACE reads; one entry per CDR3 protein. The sample shows about 52,000 distinct CDR3 sequences, approximately 3.9% of them seen only once. The TCR originated in a man aged 55 to 69 with multiple sclerosis. The chain uses TRBV28 and TRBJ2-7; 9 nucleotides line up with TRBD2. Sequencing was carried out using PBMCs. This CDR3 is CASSYLYSGRDYYEQYF. DNA for the CDR3: TGTGCCAGCAGTTACCTTTATAGCGGGAGAGACTACTACGAGCAGTACTTC.